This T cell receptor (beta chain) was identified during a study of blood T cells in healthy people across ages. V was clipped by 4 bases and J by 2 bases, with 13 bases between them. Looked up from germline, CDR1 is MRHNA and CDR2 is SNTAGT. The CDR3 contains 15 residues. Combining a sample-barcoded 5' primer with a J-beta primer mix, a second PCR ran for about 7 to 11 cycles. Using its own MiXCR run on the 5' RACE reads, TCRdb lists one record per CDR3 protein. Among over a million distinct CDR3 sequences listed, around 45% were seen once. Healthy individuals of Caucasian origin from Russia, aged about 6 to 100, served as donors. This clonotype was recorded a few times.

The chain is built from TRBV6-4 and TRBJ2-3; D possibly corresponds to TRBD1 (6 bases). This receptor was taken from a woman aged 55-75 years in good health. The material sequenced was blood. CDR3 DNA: TGTGCCAGCAGTGTCGACAGGACCAACACAGATACGCAGTATTTT. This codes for CASSVDRTNTDTQYF.